This entry describes one TCR beta chain. With V trimmed by 6 bases and J by 0 bases, 4 bases remained unmatched. The CDR3 length is 16 residues. CDR1 MNHEY and CDR2 SMNVEV come from the germline V gene (reference sequence). The entry originates in a study of cytomegalovirus exposure and HLA in healthy donors. The PCR employed 60 Vbeta primers together with 13 Jbeta primers. The data were produced by immunoSEQ multiplex PCR, yet TCRdb's version contains in-frame clones alone and is incomplete. The sample has around 210,000 clones. The V and J genes are TRBV27 and TRBJ2-7; 14 bases match TRBD2. Sequenced sample: PBMCs. The source is a girl aged 2 to 10 in good health and CMV-seropositive. The CDR3 loop reads CASRKGTSGSSYEQYF. For the CDR3, the DNA is TGTGCCAGCAGAAAAGGGACTAGCGGGAGCTCCTACGAGCAGTACTTC.